A selection of T cell receptor beta chains follows, all from one sample in a study of human T cells and chemical hapten exposure. TCRdb re-derived calls from the RACE reads in MiXCR, one entry per CDR3 protein. The sample holds some 89,000 distinct CDR3 sequences, about 9.4% seen once. Specimen: whole blood, collected in connection with sensitization to the hapten diphenylcyclopropenone (DPC). The receptors here all came from a woman in her twenties or thirties with alopecia areata. Some clones in this sample may be carry-over from other donors' samples. Both conserved end residues are part of each CDR3. The D gene is left open where the match is weak. Expanded clones get a size class; other rows say once, few or many, or leave the size out.

clone_size d_call j_call v_call cdr3_aa cdr3_nt
many TRBD1 TRBJ2-3 TRBV10-3 CAITTGTGPTDTQYF TGTGCCATCACCACCGGGACAGGACCTACAGATACGCAGTATTTT
many TRBD2 TRBJ2-1 TRBV7-9 CASSSGTSGVSYNEQFF TGTGCCAGCAGCTCAGGGACTAGCGGGGTGTCCTACAATGAGCAGTTCTTC
few TRBD1 TRBJ1-2 TRBV27 CASSADRAGYGYTF TGTGCCAGCAGTGCGGACAGGGCGGGCTATGGCTACACCTTC
many TRBD2 TRBJ2-7 TRBV5-1 CASSLGLASGEQYF TGCGCCAGCAGCTTGGGACTAGCCTCCGGCGAGCAGTACTTC
many TRBD1 TRBJ1-1 TRBV29-1 CSVLDRMNTEAFF TGCAGCGTTCTGGACAGGATGAACACTGAAGCTTTCTTT
. . TRBJ1-5 TRBV10-3 CAISRGEDQPQHF TGTGCCATCTCCAGGGGCGAAGATCAGCCCCAGCATTTT
few . TRBJ1-5 TRBV11-2 CASSPKIGSQPQHF TGTGCCAGCAGCCCTAAAATCGGGAGTCAGCCCCAGCATTTT
many . TRBJ1-2 TRBV5-4 CASSLVGSGYGYTF TGTGCCAGCAGCTTGGTGGGGTCTGGCTATGGCTACACCTTC
. . TRBJ1-1 TRBV18 CASSPPSGGGHTEAFF TGTGCCAGCTCACCACCATCCGGGGGCGGACACACTGAAGCTTTCTTT
many . TRBJ2-3 TRBV28 CASTRAETVSTDTQYF TGTGCCAGCACCCGAGCGGAGACAGTGAGCACAGATACGCAGTATTTT
. . TRBJ1-1 TRBV6-1 CASILDWAVTRAFF TGTGCCAGCATTCTAGATTGGGCAGTCACCCGGGCTTTCTTT
. . TRBJ1-5 TRBV28 CASSWRPDSNQPQHF TGTGCCAGCAGTTGGAGGCCCGATAGCAATCAGCCCCAGCATTTT
many TRBD2 TRBJ2-3 TRBV6-5 CASSYSIIGRGNTDTQYF TGTGCCAGCAGTTACTCGATTATCGGGCGGGGGAACACAGATACGCAGTATTTT
. . TRBJ1-2 TRBV3-1 CASSQEATRYSNYGYTF TGTGCCAGCAGCCAAGAGGCCACGCGGTATTCGAACTATGGCTACACCTTC
few . TRBJ1-1 TRBV6-6 CASSPDWGTEAFF TGTGCCAGCAGCCCTGACTGGGGAACTGAAGCTTTCTTT
many TRBD1 TRBJ2-6 TRBV7-3 CASSLTGGLNNVLTF TGTGCCAGCAGCTTGACAGGGGGGTTGAACAACGTCCTGACTTTC
few TRBD1 TRBJ2-7 TRBV28 CASSPLQGVAYEQYF TGTGCCAGCAGTCCCTTACAGGGGGTGGCCTACGAGCAGTACTTC
many . TRBJ2-6 TRBV20-1 CSARDHRDGANVLTF TGCAGTGCTAGAGATCATAGGGATGGGGCCAACGTCCTGACTTTC
. TRBD1 TRBJ2-1 TRBV20-1 CSARSAQGQEEYDEQFF TGCAGTGCTAGAAGTGCCCAAGGACAGGAGGAGTACGATGAGCAGTTCTTC
few . TRBJ2-3 TRBV10-3 CAISAPLSQGPDTQYF TGTGCCATCAGTGCCCCACTAAGCCAGGGGCCAGATACGCAGTATTTT
many TRBD2 TRBJ2-5 TRBV27 CASSLSFSGRRGTQYF TGTGCCAGCAGTTTATCGTTTAGCGGGAGGAGGGGGACCCAGTACTTC
. . TRBJ2-7 TRBV3-1 CASSQDWSVYEQYF TGTGCCAGCAGCCAAGATTGGTCCGTCTACGAGCAGTACTTC
many . TRBJ1-1 TRBV18 CASSPIGGASMNTEAFF TGTGCCAGCTCACCAATCGGGGGGGCGAGCATGAACACTGAAGCTTTCTTT
many . TRBJ2-3 TRBV6-1 CASSPGSPRVDTQYF TGTGCCAGCAGCCCCGGTTCACCAAGGGTAGATACGCAGTATTTT
many TRBD1 TRBJ2-7 TRBV6-2/TRBV6-3 CASSYAGQGTYEQYF TGTGCCAGCAGTTACGCGGGACAGGGAACCTACGAGCAGTACTTC
many TRBD1 TRBJ2-1 TRBV25-1 CASSGSPGQGRYEQFF TGTGCCAGCAGTGGGTCTCCGGGACAGGGGAGGTATGAGCAGTTCTTC
many . TRBJ2-1 TRBV6-2/TRBV6-3 CASSPDRATYNEQFF TGTGCCAGCAGCCCTGACAGAGCCACCTACAATGAGCAGTTCTTC
many TRBD1 TRBJ2-3 TRBV7-9 CASSPRDRLFTDTQYF TGTGCCAGCAGCCCCCGGGACAGGTTGTTCACAGATACGCAGTATTTT